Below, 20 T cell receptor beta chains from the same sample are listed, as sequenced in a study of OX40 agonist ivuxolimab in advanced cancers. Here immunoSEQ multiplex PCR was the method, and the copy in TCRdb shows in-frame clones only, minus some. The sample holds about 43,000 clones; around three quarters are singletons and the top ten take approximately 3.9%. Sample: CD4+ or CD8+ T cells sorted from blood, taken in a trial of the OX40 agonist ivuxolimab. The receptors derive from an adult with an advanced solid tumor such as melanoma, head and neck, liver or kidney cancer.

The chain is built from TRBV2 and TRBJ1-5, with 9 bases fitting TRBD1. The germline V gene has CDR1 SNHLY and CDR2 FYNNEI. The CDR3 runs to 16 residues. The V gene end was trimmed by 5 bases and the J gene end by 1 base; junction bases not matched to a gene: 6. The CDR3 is CASSQDRGASNQPQHF. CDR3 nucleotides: TGTGCCAGCAGTCAGGACAGGGGTGCGAGCAATCAGCCCCAGCATTTT.

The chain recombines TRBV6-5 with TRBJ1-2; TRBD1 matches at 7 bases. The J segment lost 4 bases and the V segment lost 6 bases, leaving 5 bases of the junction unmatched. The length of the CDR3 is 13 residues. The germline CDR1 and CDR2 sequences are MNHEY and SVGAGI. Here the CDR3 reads CASRRDSLYGYTF. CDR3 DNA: TGTGCCAGCAGAAGGGACAGTCTCTATGGCTACACCTTC.

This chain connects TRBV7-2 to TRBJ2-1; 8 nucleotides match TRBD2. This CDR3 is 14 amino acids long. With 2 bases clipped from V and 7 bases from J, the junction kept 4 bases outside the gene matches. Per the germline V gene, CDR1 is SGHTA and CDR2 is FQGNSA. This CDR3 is CASSLSGSVNEQFF. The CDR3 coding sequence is TGTGCCAGCAGCTTAAGCGGGAGTGTTAATGAGCAGTTCTTC.

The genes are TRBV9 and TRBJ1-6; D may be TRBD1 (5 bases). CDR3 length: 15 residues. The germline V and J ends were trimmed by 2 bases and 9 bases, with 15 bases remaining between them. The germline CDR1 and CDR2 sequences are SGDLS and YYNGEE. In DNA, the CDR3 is TGTGCCAGCAGCGTGTCTTTGCCAGGGTCTTCACCCCTCCACTTT. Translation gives CASSVSLPGSSPLHF. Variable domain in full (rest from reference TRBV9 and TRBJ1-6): DSGVTQTPKHLITATGQRVTLRCSPRSGDLSVYWYQQSLDQGLQFLIQYYNGEERAKGNILERFSAQQFPDLHSELNLSSLELGDSALYFCASSVSLPGSSPLHFGNGTRLTVT.

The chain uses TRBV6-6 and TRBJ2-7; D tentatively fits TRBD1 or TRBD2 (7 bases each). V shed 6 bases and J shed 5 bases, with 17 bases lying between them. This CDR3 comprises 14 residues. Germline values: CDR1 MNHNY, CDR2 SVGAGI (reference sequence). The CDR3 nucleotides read TGTGCCAGCAGGGGGGAGGGGGCTGTAGACGAGCAGTACTTC. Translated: CASRGEGAVDEQYF.

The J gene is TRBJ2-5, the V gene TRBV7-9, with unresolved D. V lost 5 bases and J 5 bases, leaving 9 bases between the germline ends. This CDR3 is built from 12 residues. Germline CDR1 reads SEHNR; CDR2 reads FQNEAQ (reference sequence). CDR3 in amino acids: CASSPLGETQYF. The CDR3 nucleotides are TGTGCCAGCAGCCCGCTGGGGGAGACCCAGTACTTC.

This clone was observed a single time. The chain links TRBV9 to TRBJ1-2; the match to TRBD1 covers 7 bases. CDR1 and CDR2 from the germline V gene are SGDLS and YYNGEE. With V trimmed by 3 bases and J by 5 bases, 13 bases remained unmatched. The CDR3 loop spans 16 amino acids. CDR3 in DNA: TGTGCCAGCAGCGATAGCCCGGGACAGTCTCGGTATGGCTACACCTTC. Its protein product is CASSDSPGQSRYGYTF.

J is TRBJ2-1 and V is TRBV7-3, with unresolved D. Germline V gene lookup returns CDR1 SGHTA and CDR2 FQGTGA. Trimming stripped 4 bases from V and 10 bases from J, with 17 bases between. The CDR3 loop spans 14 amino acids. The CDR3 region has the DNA TGTGCCAGCAGCTCCCTCGGCTGGGGTGCGGAGCAGTTCTTC. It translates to CASSSLGWGAEQFF.

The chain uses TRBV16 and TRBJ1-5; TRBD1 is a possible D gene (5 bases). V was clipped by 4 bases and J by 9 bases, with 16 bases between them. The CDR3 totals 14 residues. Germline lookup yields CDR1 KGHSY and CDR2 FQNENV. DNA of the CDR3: TGTGCCAGCAGCCCTCATTGGGGGGACCCGCCCCAGCATTTT. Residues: CASSPHWGDPPQHF.

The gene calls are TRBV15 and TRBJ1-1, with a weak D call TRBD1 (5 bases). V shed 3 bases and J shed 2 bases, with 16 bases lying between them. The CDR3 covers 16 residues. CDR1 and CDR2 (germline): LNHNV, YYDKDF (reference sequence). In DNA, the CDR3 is TGTGCCACCAGCAGGGGTGGGGCAGGGAGCAACACTGAAGCTTTCTTT. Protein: CATSRGGAGSNTEAFF. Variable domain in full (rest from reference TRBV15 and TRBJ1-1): DAMVIQNPRYQVTQFGKPVTLSCSQTLNHNVMYWYQQKSSQAPKLLFHYYDKDFNNEADTPDNFQSRRPNTSFCFLDIRSPGLGDTAMYLCATSRGGAGSNTEAFFGQGTRLTVV.

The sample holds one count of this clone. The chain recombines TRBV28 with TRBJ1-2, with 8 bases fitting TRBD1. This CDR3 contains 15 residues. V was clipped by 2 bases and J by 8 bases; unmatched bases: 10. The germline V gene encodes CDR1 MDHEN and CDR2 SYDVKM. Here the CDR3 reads CASSLGQGALVGYTF. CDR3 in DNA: TGTGCCAGCAGTTTAGGTCAGGGGGCGCTTGTCGGCTACACCTTC.

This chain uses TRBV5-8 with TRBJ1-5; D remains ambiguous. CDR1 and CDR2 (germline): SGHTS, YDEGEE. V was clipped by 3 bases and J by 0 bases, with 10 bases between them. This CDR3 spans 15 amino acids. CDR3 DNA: TGTGCCAGCAGCTCCGGACGGATTAGCAATCAGCCCCAGCATTTT. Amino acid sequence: CASSSGRISNQPQHF.

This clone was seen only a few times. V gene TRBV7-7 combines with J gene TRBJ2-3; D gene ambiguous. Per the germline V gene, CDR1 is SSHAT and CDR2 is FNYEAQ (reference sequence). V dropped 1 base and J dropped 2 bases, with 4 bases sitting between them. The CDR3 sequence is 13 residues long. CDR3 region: CASSLEATDTQYF. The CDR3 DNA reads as TGTGCCAGCAGCTTAGAGGCCACAGATACGCAGTATTTT.

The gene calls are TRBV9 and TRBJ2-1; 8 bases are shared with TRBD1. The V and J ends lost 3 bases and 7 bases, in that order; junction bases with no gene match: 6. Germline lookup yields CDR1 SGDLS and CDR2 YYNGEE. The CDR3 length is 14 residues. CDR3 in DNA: TGTGCCAGCAGCGCCCGGACAGGGAGAAATGAGCAGTTCTTC. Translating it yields CASSARTGRNEQFF. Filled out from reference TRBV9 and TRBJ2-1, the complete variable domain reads DSGVTQTPKHLITATGQRVTLRCSPRSGDLSVYWYQQSLDQGLQFLIQYYNGEERAKGNILERFSAQQFPDLHSELNLSSLELGDSALYFCASSARTGRNEQFFGPGTRLTVL.

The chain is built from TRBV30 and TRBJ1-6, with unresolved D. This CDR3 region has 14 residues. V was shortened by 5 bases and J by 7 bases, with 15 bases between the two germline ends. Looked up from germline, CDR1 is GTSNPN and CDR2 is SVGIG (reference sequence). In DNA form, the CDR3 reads TGTGCCTGGGAGAAGGGCCCCCTAAATTCACCCCTCCACTTT. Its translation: CAWEKGPLNSPLHF.

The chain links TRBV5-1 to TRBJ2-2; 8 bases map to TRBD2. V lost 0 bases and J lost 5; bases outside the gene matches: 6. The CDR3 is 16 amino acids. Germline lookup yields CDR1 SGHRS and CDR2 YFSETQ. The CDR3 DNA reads TGCGCCAGCAGCTTGGAAGCGGGAGTGGGAACCGGGGAGCTGTTTTTT. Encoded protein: CASSLEAGVGTGELFF.

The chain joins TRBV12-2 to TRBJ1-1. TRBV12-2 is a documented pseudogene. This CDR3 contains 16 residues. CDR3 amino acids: CASRLAERLGDTEAFF. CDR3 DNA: TGTGCAAGTCGCTTGGCTGAACGGTTGGGGGACACTGAAGCTTTCTTT.

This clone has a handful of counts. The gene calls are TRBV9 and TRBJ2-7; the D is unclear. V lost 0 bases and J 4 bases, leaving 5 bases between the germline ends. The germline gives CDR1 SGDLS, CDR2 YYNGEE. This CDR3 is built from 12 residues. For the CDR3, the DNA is TGTGCCAGCAGCGTAGATGGGTACGAGCAGTACTTC. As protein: CASSVDGYEQYF.

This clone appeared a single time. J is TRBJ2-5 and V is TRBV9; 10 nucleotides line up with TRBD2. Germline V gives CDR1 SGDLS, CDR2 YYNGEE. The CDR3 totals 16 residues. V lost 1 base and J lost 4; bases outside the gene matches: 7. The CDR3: CASSVSSGGQGETQYF. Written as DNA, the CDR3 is TGTGCCAGCAGCGTATCTAGCGGGGGACAAGGAGAGACCCAGTACTTC.

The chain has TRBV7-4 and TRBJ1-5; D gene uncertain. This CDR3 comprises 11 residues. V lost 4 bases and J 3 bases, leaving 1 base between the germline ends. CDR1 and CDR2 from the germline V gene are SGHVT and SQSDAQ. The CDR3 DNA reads TGTGCCAGCAGCTCCAATCAGCCCCAGCATTTT. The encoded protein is CASSSNQPQHF.